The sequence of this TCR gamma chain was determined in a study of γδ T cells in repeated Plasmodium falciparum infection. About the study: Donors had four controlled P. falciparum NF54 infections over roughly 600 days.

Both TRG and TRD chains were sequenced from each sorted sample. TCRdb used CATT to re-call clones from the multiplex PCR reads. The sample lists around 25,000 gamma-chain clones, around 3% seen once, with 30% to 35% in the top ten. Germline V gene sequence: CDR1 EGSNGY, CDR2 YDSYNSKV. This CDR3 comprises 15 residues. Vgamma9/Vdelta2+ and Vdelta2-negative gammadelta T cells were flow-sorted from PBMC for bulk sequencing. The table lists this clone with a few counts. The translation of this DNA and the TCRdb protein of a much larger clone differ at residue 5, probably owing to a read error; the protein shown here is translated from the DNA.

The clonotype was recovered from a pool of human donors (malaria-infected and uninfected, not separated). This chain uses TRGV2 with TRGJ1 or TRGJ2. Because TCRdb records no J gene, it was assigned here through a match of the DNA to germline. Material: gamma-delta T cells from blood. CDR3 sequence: CATWGGHHGDYKKLF. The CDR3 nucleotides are TGTGCCACCTGGGGCGGGCACCATGGAGATTATAAGAAACTCTTT.